This T cell receptor beta chain is drawn from a study of CD4 T cells in relation to SARS-CoV-2 and coronaviruses. As for the study in general: PBMCs were cultured with antigen for roughly nine days before TCR beta sequencing.

In the case of this clone: Its antigen is still unknown.

TCRdb keeps only in-frame clones here, not all; method: immunoSEQ multiplex PCR. Seen here are over 10,000 clones, around four fifths observed once, and the top ten hold about 12%. The unexposed donors gave CD4+ T cells in about 2011-2019, prior to COVID-19. CD4+ T cells were isolated from the cells after 10 days of culture. Unexposed-donor CD4+ T cells were probed with SARS-CoV-2 S/N and four cold-coronavirus spikes, cells permitting. Each well had 2 million to 2.5 million PBMCs in approximately 5% human AB serum with IL-2. With V trimmed by 3 bases and J by 9 bases, 11 bases remained unmatched. The germline CDR1 and CDR2 sequences are SNHLY and FYNNEI. The CDR3 has 16 residues.

V usage is TRBV2 and J usage is TRBJ1-6; 7 bases agree with TRBD1. Sequenced material: CD4+ T cells from PBMCs, cultured in vitro. This clonotype was sampled from a human donor in good health. The CDR3 DNA sequence: TGTGCCAGCAGTGAGCAGGGGGGAACGCTACGTTCACCCCTCCACTTT. It encodes CASSEQGGTLRSPLHF. Variable domain in full (rest from reference TRBV2 and TRBJ1-6): EPEVTQTPSHQVTQMGQEVILRCVPISNHLYFYWYRQILGQKVEFLVSFYNNEISEKSEIFDDQFSVERPDGSNFTLKIRSTKLEDSAMYFCASSEQGGTLRSPLHFGNGTRLTVT.